Sequencing of this TCR beta chain was carried out in a study of control samples from healthy donors and cancer patients. Assay used: immunoSEQ multiplex PCR; TCRdb lists only in-frame clones, some missing. The data hold around 170,000 clones, with almost 90% observed a single time. The CDR3 has 13 amino acids. V shed 8 bases and J 4 bases; nucleotides not matched to a gene: 5. CDR1 is KGHSH and CDR2 is LQKENI in the germline V gene. The rearrangement links TRBV18 to TRBJ2-1, with 7 positions matching TRBD2. Sequencing was done on a sample of blood. The sequence was obtained from a woman between 50 and 59 years old in good health. The CDR3 loop is CASATSRYNEQFF. CDR3 DNA sequence: TGTGCCAGCGCGACTAGCAGGTACAATGAGCAGTTCTTC. Together with reference TRBV18 and TRBJ2-1, the CDR3 gives the full variable domain: NAGVMQNPRHLVRRRGQEARLRCSPMKGHSHVYWYRQLPEEGLKFMVYLQKENIIDESGMPKERFSAEFPKEGPSILRIQQVVRGDSAAYFCASATSRYNEQFFGPGTRLTVL.